The clone carrying this T cell receptor (beta chain) was picked up a small number of times. Its antigen remains unknown. This entry is derived from a study of regulatory T cells in long-lasting Graves disease. Whole-study results and caveats: New patients shared 966 public clonotypes, fewer than the approximately 2,700 shared by persistent patients.

Time point given: newly diagnosed GD, antithyroid drugs for less than 3 months. Construction of the TCR library relied on RNA isolated from PBMCs. The V gene end was trimmed by 5 bases and the J gene end by 1 base; junction bases not matched to a gene: 10. This CDR3 has 17 amino acids. Germline-derived CDR1 and CDR2 are MDHEN and SYDVKM. In building TCR beta libraries, iRepertoire HTBI primers were used together with Arm-PCR of CDR3 regions. One entry per CDR3 protein, called by TCRdb with MiXCR from the multiplex PCR reads. The data show about 420,000 distinct CDR3 sequences, about a sixth seen once. The same sample was also used in a study of T cells in Graves' hyperthyroidism and ophthalmopathy. According to that study: Ophthalmopathy got predicted by the model a median approximately 6.3 months before its onset.

This rearrangement joins TRBV28 to TRBJ2-2; 7 nucleotides line up with TRBD2. This material consisted of peripheral blood mononuclear cells (PBMCs), taken at new diagnosis, from a patient treated with antithyroid drugs. This TCR was recovered from a woman under 30 with Graves disease. This chain's CDR3 is CASSRWEGLLNTGELFF. The CDR3 DNA follows: TGTGCCAGCAGTCGATGGGAGGGGCTCTTGAACACCGGGGAGCTGTTTTTT.